The text below deals with one TCR beta chain. Its target is unknown. TCRdb used MiXCR to reprocess the 5' RACE reads, holding one entry per CDR3 protein. The table includes around 320,000 distinct CDR3 sequences, approximately 29% detected once. Germline values: CDR1 LNHDA, CDR2 SQIVND (reference sequence). The length of the CDR3 is 17 residues. V shed 2 bases and J shed 2 bases, with 16 bases lying between them. This record comes from a study of T-cell memory formation after mild COVID-19. Broader study findings: SARS-CoV-2 specificity of second-wave clones peaking day 37 was unconfirmed. Clones contracting across day 15 to 85 had a balanced CD4/CD8 profile; later expanding clones leaned CD4+.

The chain joins TRBV19 to TRBJ2-1, with D maybe TRBD2 (5 bases). The sample taken for sequencing was PBMCs or a T cell subset sorted from them (not recorded which). The source is an adult woman who had mild COVID-19 (a few samples of this study predate the infection). Cell type and time point are not known. CDR3 DNA: TGTGCCAGTAGTATACCCGCCTCGAGGGTCCCCTACAATGAGCAGTTCTTC. Amino acids: CASSIPASRVPYNEQFF.